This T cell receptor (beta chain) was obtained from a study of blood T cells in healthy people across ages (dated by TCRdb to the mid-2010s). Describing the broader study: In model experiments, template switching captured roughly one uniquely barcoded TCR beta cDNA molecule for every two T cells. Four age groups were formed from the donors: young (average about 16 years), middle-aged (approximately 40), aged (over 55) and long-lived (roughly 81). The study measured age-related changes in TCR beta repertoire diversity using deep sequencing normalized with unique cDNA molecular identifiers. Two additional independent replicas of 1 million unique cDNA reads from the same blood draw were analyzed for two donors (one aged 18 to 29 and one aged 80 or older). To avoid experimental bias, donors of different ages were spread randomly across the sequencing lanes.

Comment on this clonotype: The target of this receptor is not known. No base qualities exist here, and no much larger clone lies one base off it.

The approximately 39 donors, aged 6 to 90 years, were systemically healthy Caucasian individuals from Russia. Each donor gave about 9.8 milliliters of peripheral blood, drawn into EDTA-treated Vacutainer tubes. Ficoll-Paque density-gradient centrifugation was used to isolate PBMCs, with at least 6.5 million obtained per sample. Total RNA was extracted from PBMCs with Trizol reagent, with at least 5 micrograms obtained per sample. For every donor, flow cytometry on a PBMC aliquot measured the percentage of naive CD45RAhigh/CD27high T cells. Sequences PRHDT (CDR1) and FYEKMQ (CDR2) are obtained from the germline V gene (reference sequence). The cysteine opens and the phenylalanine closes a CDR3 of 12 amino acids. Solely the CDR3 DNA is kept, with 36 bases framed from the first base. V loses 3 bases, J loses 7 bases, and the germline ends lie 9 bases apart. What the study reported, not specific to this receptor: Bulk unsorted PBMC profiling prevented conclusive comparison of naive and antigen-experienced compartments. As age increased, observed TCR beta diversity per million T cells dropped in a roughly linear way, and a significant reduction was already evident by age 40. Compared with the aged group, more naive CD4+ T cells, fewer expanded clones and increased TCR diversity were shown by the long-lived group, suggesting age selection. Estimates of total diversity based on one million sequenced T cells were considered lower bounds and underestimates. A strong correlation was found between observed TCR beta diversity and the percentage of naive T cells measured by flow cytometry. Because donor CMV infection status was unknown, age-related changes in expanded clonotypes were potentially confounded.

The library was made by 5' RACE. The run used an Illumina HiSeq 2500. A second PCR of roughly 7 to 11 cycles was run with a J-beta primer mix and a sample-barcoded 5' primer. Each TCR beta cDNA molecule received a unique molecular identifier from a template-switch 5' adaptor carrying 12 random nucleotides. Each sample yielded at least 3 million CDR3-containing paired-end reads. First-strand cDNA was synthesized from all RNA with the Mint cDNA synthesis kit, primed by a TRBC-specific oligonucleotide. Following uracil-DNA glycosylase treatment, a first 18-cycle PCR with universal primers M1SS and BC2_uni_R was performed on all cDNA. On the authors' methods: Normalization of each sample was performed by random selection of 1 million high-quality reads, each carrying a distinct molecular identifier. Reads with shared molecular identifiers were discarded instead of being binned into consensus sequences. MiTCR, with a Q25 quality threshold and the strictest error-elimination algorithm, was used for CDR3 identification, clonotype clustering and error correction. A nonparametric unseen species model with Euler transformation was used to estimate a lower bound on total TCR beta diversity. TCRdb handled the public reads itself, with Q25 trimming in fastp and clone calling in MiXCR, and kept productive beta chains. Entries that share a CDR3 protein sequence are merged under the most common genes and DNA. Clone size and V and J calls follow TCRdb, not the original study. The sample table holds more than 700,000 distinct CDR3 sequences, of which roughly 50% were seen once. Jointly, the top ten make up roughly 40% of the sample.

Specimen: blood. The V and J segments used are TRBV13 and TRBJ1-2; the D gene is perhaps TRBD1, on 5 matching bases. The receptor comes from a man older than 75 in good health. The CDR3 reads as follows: CASSFGAGGYTF. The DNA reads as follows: TGTGCCAGCAGCTTCGGGGCGGGTGGCTACACCTTC.